Here is one T cell receptor beta chain with its context. The antigen remains unidentified. Employing constant-segment primers, 5'RACE generated TCR alpha and TCR beta cDNA libraries bearing sample barcodes and UMIs. TCRdb reprocessed the 5' RACE reads via MiXCR and lists one record per CDR3 protein. Of around 310,000 distinct CDR3 sequences listed, roughly an eighth are singletons. V gave up 2 bases and J gave up 0 bases, with 14 bases separating them. Looked up from germline, CDR1 is SGHNT and CDR2 is YYREEE (reference sequence). The CDR3 is 16 residues long. The sample is drawn from a study of T-cell memory formation after mild COVID-19. Study-level findings and limits: Nothing confirmed that second-wave clones peaking on day 37 were specific for SARS-CoV-2. Of the contracting clones, CD4+ ones lay mainly in CM and EM, and CD8+ ones in EMRA. The appearance of some responding clones in pre-infection memory suggested that cross-reactive memory joined.

The gene calls are TRBV5-4 and TRBJ1-2; D is ambiguous. This receptor was taken from a man aged 18 to 30 who had mild COVID-19 (a few samples of this study predate the infection). Cell type and time point are not known. The source material was PBMCs or a T cell subset sorted from them (not recorded which). CDR3: CASSFGGPGANYGYTF. The CDR3 DNA reads as TGTGCCAGCAGCTTTGGAGGGCCCGGGGCTAACTATGGCTACACCTTC.